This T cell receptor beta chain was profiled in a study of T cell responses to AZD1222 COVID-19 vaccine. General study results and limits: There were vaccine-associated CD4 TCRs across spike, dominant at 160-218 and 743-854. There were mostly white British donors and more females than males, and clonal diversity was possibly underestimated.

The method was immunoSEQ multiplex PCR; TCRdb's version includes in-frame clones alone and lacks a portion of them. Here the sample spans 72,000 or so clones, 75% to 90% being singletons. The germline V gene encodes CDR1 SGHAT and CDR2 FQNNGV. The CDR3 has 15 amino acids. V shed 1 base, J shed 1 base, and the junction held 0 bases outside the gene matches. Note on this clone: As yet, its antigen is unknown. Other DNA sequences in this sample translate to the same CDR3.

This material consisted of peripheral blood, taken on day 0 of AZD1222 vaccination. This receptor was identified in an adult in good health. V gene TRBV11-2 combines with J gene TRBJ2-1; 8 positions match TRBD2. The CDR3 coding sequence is TGTGCCAGCAGCTTAGCGGGAGGGTCCTACAATGAGCAGTTCTTC. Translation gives CASSLAGGSYNEQFF.